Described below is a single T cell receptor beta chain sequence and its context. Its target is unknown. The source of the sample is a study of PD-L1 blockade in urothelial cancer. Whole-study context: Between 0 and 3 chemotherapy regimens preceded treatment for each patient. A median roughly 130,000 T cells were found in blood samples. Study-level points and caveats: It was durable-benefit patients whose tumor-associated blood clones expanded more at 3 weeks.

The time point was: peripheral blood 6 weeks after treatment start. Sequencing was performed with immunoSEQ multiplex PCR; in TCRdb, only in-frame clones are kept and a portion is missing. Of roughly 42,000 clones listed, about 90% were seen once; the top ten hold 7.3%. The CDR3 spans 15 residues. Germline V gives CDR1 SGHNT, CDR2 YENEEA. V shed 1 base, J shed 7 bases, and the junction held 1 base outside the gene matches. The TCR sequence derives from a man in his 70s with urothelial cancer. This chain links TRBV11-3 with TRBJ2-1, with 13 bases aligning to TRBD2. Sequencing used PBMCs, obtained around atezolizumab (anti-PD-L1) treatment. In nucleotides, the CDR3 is TGTGCCAGCAGCTTAGGGGGACTAGCGGGAAATGAGCAGTTCTTC. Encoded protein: CASSLGGLAGNEQFF. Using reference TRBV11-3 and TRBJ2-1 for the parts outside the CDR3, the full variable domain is EAGVVQSPRYKIIEKKQPVAFWCNPISGHNTLYWYLQNLGQGPELLIRYENEEAVDDSQLPKDRFSAERLKGVDSTLKIQPAELGDSAVYLCASSLGGLAGNEQFFGPGTRLTVL.